This T cell receptor (beta chain) emerged from a study of early T cells in non-severe SARS-CoV-2 infection. Germline CDR1 is LGHNT and CDR2 is FRNRAP. Germline trimming cut 7 bases from V and 2 bases from J; bases unmatched to any gene: 14. CDR3 length: 16 residues. The protocol attached unique molecular identifiers to individual cDNA molecules. One entry per CDR3 protein results from TCRdb running MiXCR on the 5' RACE reads. Altogether roughly 24,000 distinct CDR3 sequences are present, over 4% being singletons, with the ten largest covering 3.5% to 4.5%. This clonotype occurred many times. The sequenced sample consisted of whole blood. This receptor was obtained from an adult who was a healthcare worker with PCR-confirmed SARS-CoV-2 infection or an uninfected control (not recorded which). This chain joins TRBV12-5 and TRBJ2-7; the match to TRBD1 covers 7 bases. The CDR3 loop is CASASFPGQTTYEQYF. Written as DNA, the CDR3 is TGTGCTAGTGCTTCCTTCCCGGGACAGACGACCTACGAGCAGTACTTC. The full variable domain, completed using reference TRBV12-5 and TRBJ2-7, is DARVTQTPRHKVTEMGQEVTMRCQPILGHNTVFWYRQTMMQGLELLAYFRNRAPLDDSGMPKDRFSAEMPDATLATLKIQPSEPRDSAVYFCASASFPGQTTYEQYFGPGTRLTVT.